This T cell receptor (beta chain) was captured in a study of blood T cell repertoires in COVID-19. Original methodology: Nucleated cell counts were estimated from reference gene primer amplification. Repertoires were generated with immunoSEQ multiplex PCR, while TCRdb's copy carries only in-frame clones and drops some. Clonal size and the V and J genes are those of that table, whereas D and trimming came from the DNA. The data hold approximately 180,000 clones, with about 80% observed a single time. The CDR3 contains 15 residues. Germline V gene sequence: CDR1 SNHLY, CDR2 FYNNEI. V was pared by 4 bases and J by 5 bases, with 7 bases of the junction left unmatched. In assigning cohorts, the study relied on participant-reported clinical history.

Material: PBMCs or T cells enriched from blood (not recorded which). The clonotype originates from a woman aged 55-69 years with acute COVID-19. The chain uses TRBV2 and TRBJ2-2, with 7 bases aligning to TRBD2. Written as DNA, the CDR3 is TGTGCCAGCAGTGGTTCTAGCGGTGGGACCGGGGAGCTGTTTTTT. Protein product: CASSGSSGGTGELFF.